This entry lists 26 T cell receptor beta chains sequenced from one sample in a study of Tregs in tolerant kidney transplant recipients. Clones were sequenced by immunoSEQ multiplex PCR, and TCRdb holds only the in-frame ones, with some missing. In the table there are tens of thousands of clones, approximately 90% of which are singletons. The sample in question was Tregs from blood, obtained before the transplant. The source of these receptors is a human donor who received a combined kidney and bone marrow transplant.

This clone was picked up one time. This sequence joins TRBV6-1 and TRBJ1-3, with D perhaps matching TRBD1 (5 bases). V was clipped by 6 bases and J by 0 bases, with 12 bases between them. Per germline, CDR1 MNHNS and CDR2 SASEGT. The CDR3 length is 15 residues. The CDR3, as DNA: TGTGCCAGCAGATTAGGGGACCTCTCTGGAAACACCATATATTTT. As protein: CASRLGDLSGNTIYF.

The chain combines TRBV4-3 with TRBJ1-4; 7 nucleotides align to TRBD1. In germline, CDR1 is LGHNA, CDR2 YSLEER. This CDR3 has 19 amino acids. V shed 3 bases and J 0 bases; nucleotides not matched to a gene: 13. The CDR3 DNA follows: TGCGCCAGCAGCCACGAGCAGGCGACAGGGTCCTCAACTAATGAAAAACTGTTTTTT. The encoded protein is CASSHEQATGSSTNEKLFF.

There are a few counts of this clone. This rearrangement joins TRBV29-1 to TRBJ2-2; TRBD1 or TRBD2 may be the D gene (5 bases each). This CDR3 is built from 13 residues. The V and J ends lost 5 bases and 3 bases respectively, with 10 bases between them. Per the germline V gene, CDR1 is SQVTM and CDR2 is ANQGSEA. Here the CDR3 DNA reads TGCAGCGTTTCGAGGGACCACACCGGGGAGCTGTTTTTT. Translating gives CSVSRDHTGELFF.

This chain connects TRBV2 to TRBJ1-1, with D perhaps TRBD1 (6 bases). The V gene lost 6 bases and the J gene lost 6 bases, with 14 bases spanning the gap. Per germline, CDR1 SNHLY and CDR2 FYNNEI. The CDR3 totals 13 residues. DNA for the CDR3: TGTGCCAGCAGGAAAGACAGGTACCCTGAAGCTTTCTTT. This codes for CASRKDRYPEAFF.

V usage is TRBV10-3 and J usage is TRBJ2-1, with TRBD2 matching over 8 bases. Germline V gene lookup returns CDR1 ENHRY and CDR2 SYGVKD. This CDR3 is 16 amino acids long. Trimming cost V 6 bases and J 7 bases; bases outside gene matches: 14. In DNA form, the CDR3 reads TGTGCCATCAGCGAGCGGGAGAGGGGGTGGGGAAATGAGCAGTTCTTC. This sequence encodes CAISERERGWGNEQFF.

The chain recombines TRBV30 with TRBJ2-5; 8 bases are a match to TRBD1. The CDR3 is made up of 14 amino acids. The germline gives CDR1 GTSNPN, CDR2 SVGIG (reference sequence). V lost 5 bases and J lost 5; bases outside the gene matches: 10. The CDR3 coding sequence is TGTGCCTGGGGCAGGACAGGGAGCATGGAGACCCAGTACTTC. It is translated as CAWGRTGSMETQYF.

V usage is TRBV28 and J usage is TRBJ1-6; 8 bases line up with TRBD1. CDR1 and CDR2 (germline): MDHEN, SYDVKM. The V and J ends lost 7 bases and 7 bases, in that order; junction bases with no gene match: 12. The CDR3 sequence is 16 residues long. CDR3: CASILTRQGRNSPLHF. CDR3 DNA sequence: TGTGCCAGCATCTTAACCAGACAGGGGCGAAATTCACCCCTCCACTTT.

The J gene is TRBJ1-5, the V gene TRBV2, with D possibly matching TRBD1 (5 bases). The V gene lost 7 bases and the J gene lost 0 bases, with 10 bases spanning the gap. The germline gives CDR1 SNHLY, CDR2 FYNNEI. The CDR3 consists of 14 residues. CDR3 residues: CASTRDGSNQPQHF. The CDR3 DNA is TGTGCCAGCACCCGGGACGGTAGCAATCAGCCCCAGCATTTT.

This chain connects TRBV5-8 to TRBJ1-5; no reliable D call. The CDR3 spans 15 residues. V lost 0 bases and J lost 0, with 7 bases in between. Germline-derived CDR1 and CDR2 are SGHTS and YDEGEE. The CDR3 coding sequence is TGTGCCAGCAGCTTGGCCGGGTATAGCAATCAGCCCCAGCATTTT. Amino acids: CASSLAGYSNQPQHF.

This chain links TRBV4-1 with TRBJ1-2; D may be TRBD1 (5 bases). CDR1 and CDR2 from the germline V gene are MGHRA and YSYEKL. The CDR3 totals 13 residues. V was trimmed by 0 bases and J by 7 bases, leaving 9 bases between them. The CDR3 here is CASSQDLRAGYTF. In nucleotides, the CDR3 is TGCGCCAGCAGCCAAGATCTCAGGGCTGGCTACACCTTC.

This chain connects TRBV25-1 to TRBJ2-7; D gene uncertain. CDR1 is MGHDK, CDR2 SYGVNS, per germline. V was pared by 6 bases and J by 0 bases, with 6 bases between. This CDR3 has 12 residues. The CDR3 loop reads CASRGPSYEQYF. The CDR3 DNA reads TGTGCCAGCAGAGGACCCTCCTACGAGCAGTACTTC.

The gene calls are TRBV19 and TRBJ1-5, with 7 bases matching TRBD1. The J segment lost 4 bases and the V segment lost 4 bases, leaving 7 bases of the junction unmatched. The CDR3 runs to 15 residues. Per the germline V gene, CDR1 is LNHDA and CDR2 is SQIVND (reference sequence). DNA for the CDR3: TGTGCCAGTAGTAGGGGGCAGGGGGTGAATCAGCCCCAGCATTTT. Amino acids: CASSRGQGVNQPQHF.

A single count supports this clone. This sequence joins TRBV2 and TRBJ1-5; 9 nucleotides agree with TRBD1. The CDR3 covers 14 residues. The germline V gene has CDR1 SNHLY and CDR2 FYNNEI. J gave up 7 bases and V 7 bases, and 8 bases lay outside the gene matches. The CDR3 here is CASMTPGQGQPQHF. Written as DNA, the CDR3 is TGTGCCAGCATGACACCGGGACAGGGACAGCCCCAGCATTTT.

V usage is TRBV6-1 and J usage is TRBJ2-7; 9 positions agree with TRBD1. The CDR3 length is 16 residues. The junction had 6 bases not matched to a gene; V was cut back by 3 bases and J by 0 bases. Per germline, CDR1 MNHNS and CDR2 SASEGT. In nucleotides, the CDR3 is TGTGCCAGCAGTGATCGCCGGGACAGGGTCTCCTACGAGCAGTACTTC. Amino acid sequence: CASSDRRDRVSYEQYF.

The chain has TRBV2 and TRBJ2-7, with 9 nucleotides matching TRBD2. V was pared by 1 base and J by 3 bases, with 10 bases of the junction left unmatched. Looked up from germline, CDR1 is SNHLY and CDR2 is FYNNEI. The CDR3 is made up of 17 amino acids. The DNA for the CDR3 is TGTGCCAGCAGTGAAGGAATCCCCGGGACTAGCTTCTACGAGCAGTACTTC. Translation gives CASSEGIPGTSFYEQYF. The full variable domain, its missing parts supplied by reference TRBV2 and TRBJ2-7, is EPEVTQTPSHQVTQMGQEVILRCVPISNHLYFYWYRQILGQKVEFLVSFYNNEISEKSEIFDDQFSVERPDGSNFTLKIRSTKLEDSAMYFCASSEGIPGTSFYEQYFGPGTRLTVT.

This clone was observed a few times. The rearrangement joins TRBV19 to TRBJ2-1, with D maybe TRBD2 (6 bases). V lost 3 bases and J 5 bases, leaving 11 bases between the germline ends. Germline V gives CDR1 LNHDA, CDR2 SQIVND (reference sequence). The CDR3 is 14 residues long. CDR3 amino acids: CASSIGRGDNEQFF. CDR3 DNA: TGTGCCAGTAGTATCGGGCGGGGCGACAATGAGCAGTTCTTC.

This rearrangement joins TRBV5-1 to TRBJ2-3; 7 positions match TRBD2. Germline V gene sequence: CDR1 SGHRS, CDR2 YFSETQ. There are 16 residues in the CDR3. J lost 3 bases, V lost 3 bases, and 10 bases had no gene match. The chain's CDR3 is CASSSLSGVGTDTQYF. The CDR3 coding sequence is TGCGCCAGCAGCTCCCTCAGCGGGGTGGGGACAGATACGCAGTATTTT.

A word on this clone: Its ends do not fully match the called genes, so a read error is possible. CDR3 amino acids: CSVEPTSAYNERFF. Here the CDR3 DNA reads TGCAGCGTTGAGCCGACTAGCGCCTACAATGAGCGGTTCTTC. The chain has TRBV29-1 and TRBJ2-1; TRBD2 matches 8 bases. The CDR3 is made up of 14 amino acids. CDR1 is SQVTM and CDR2 is ANQGSEA in the germline V gene.

The genes are TRBV5-4 and TRBJ2-2; 12 positions agree with TRBD2. J gave up 2 bases and V 4 bases, and 6 bases lay outside the gene matches. The CDR3 consists of 17 residues. Germline V gene lookup returns CDR1 SGHNT and CDR2 YYREEE (reference sequence). This CDR3 reads CASSPGLAGTNTGELFF. The CDR3 nucleotides are TGTGCCAGCAGCCCCGGACTAGCGGGAACAAACACCGGGGAGCTGTTTTTT.

The J gene is TRBJ1-1, the V gene TRBV27; D possibly corresponds to TRBD1 (6 bases). Germline V gene data show CDR1 as MNHEY and CDR2 as SMNVEV (reference sequence). CDR3 size: 13 residues. V lost 2 bases and J 4 bases, leaving 8 bases between the germline ends. The CDR3 region has the DNA TGTGCCAGCAGTTTAACAGGGCGCACTGAAGCTTTCTTT. Its protein is CASSLTGRTEAFF.

Of note for this clone: A junction end diverges from the germline sequence, so it may reflect a read error. The chain uses TRBV29-1 and TRBJ2-5; D is undetermined. Germline V lookup: CDR1 SQVTM, CDR2 ANQGSEA. CDR3 length equals 11 residues. CDR3 residues: CSVVLQETRYF. CDR3 sequence (DNA): TGCAGCGTTGTCTTACAAGAGACCCGGTACTTC.

The sample holds one count of this clone. V and J are TRBV5-1 and TRBJ2-3; D remains ambiguous. The CDR3 is made up of 13 amino acids. V gave up 0 bases and J gave up 3 bases, with 5 bases separating them. Per germline, CDR1 SGHRS and CDR2 YFSETQ. CDR3 in DNA: TGCGCCAGCAGCTTGGGTCCGACAGATACGCAGTATTTT. Protein: CASSLGPTDTQYF.

Only a few counts were recorded for this clone. In nucleotides, the CDR3 is TGTGCCAGCAGTTTTCTGGGTCAGCCCCAGCATTTT. Its translation: CASSFLGQPQHF. The chain joins TRBV28 to TRBJ1-5; D is unclear. Germline lookup yields CDR1 MDHEN and CDR2 SYDVKM. The CDR3 runs 12 residues. Trimming left V 3 bases short and J 6 bases short, with 6 bases between.

This chain connects TRBV4-1 to TRBJ2-7; possibly TRBD1 for D (5 bases). Germline V gene data show CDR1 as MGHRA and CDR2 as YSYEKL. V shed 4 bases and J shed 5 bases, with 12 bases lying between them. CDR3 size: 13 residues. The CDR3: CASSPQGVHEQYF. DNA for the CDR3: TGCGCCAGCAGCCCCCAGGGCGTCCACGAGCAGTACTTC.

The rearrangement links TRBV27 to TRBJ1-4; D uncertain. Germline CDR1 MNHEY, CDR2 SMNVEV (reference sequence). There are 15 residues in the CDR3. V was cut by 2 bases and J by 4 bases, with 11 bases left in between. CDR3 coding DNA: TGTGCCAGCAGTTTAATAGGCCAGATTAATGAAAAACTGTTTTTT. Protein product: CASSLIGQINEKLFF.

The chain links TRBV7-9 to TRBJ1-4, with 9 positions matching TRBD1. Germline values: CDR1 SEHNR, CDR2 FQNEAQ (reference sequence). The CDR3 is made up of 14 amino acids. The trim removed 5 bases at V and 11 bases at J, leaving 9 bases unmatched. CDR3 sequence (DNA): TGTGCCAGCAGCGTGGGACAGGGCCAGGAGAAACTGTTTTTT. It is translated as CASSVGQGQEKLFF.